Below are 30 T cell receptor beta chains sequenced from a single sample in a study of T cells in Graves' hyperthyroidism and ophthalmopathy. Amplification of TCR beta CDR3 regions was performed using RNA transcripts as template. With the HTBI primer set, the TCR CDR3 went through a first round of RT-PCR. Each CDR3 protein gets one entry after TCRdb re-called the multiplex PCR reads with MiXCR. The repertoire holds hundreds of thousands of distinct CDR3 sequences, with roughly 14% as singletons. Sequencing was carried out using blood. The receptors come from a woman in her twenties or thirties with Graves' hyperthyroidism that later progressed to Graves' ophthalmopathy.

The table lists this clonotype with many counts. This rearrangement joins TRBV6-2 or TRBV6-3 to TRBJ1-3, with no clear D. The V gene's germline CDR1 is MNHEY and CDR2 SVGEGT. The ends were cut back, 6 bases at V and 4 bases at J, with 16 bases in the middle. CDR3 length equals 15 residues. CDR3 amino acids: CASRFLPRSGNTIYF. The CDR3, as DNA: TGTGCCAGCAGATTTCTTCCTCGGTCGGGAAACACCATATATTTT.

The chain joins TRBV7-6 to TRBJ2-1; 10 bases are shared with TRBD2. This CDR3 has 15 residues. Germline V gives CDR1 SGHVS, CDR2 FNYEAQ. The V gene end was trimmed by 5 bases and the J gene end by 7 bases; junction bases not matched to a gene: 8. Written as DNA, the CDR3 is TGTGCCAGCAGCCCACCAGCGGGAGGGCCGAATGAGCAGTTCTTC. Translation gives CASSPPAGGPNEQFF.

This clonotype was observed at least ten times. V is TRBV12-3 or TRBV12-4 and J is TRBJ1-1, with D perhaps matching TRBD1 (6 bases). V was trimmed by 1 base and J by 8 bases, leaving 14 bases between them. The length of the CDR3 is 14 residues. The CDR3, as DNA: TGTGCCAGCAGTTTAGGGCCGGGGGGCATGGAAGCTTTCTTT. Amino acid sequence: CASSLGPGGMEAFF.

In DNA form, the CDR3 reads TGTGCCAGCAGCGCTGGGGACGGCTATAGCACAGATACGCAGTATTTT. This gives the protein CASSAGDGYSTDTQYF. The rearrangement links TRBV9 to TRBJ2-3, with D possibly called TRBD1 or TRBD2 (5 bases each). This CDR3 is 16 amino acids long. Deletions cut 3 bases from V and 0 bases from J, with 14 bases between. Germline values: CDR1 SGDLS, CDR2 YYNGEE.

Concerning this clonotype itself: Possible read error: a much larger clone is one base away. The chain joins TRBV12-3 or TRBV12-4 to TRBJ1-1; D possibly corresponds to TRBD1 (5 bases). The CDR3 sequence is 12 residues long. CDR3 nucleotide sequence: TGTGCCTGCAGTTTAGTGGGGGGGGGGGCTTTCTTT. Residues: CACSLVGGGAFF.

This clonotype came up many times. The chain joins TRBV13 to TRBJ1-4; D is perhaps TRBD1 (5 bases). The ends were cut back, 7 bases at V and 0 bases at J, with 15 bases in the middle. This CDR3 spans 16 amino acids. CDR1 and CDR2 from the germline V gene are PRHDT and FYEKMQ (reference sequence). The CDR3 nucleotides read TGTGCCAGCACGACAAGAGAAGGGGCAACTAATGAAAAACTGTTTTTT. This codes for CASTTREGATNEKLFF.

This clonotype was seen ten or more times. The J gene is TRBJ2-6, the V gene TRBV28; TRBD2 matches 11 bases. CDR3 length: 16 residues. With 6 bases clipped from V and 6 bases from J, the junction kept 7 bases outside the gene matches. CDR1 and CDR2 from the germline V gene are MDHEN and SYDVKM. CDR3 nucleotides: TGTGCCAGCAGCCACCAACTAGCGGGAGAGGCCAACGTCCTGACTTTC. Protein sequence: CASSHQLAGEANVLTF.

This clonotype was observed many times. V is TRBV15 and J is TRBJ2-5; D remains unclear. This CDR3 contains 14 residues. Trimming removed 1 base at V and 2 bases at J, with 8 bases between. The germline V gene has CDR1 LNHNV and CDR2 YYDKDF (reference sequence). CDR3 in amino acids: CATSRGSDQETQYF. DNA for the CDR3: TGTGCCACCAGCAGAGGATCGGATCAAGAGACCCAGTACTTC.

DNA of the CDR3: TGTGCCAGTAGTGGGTTCCCCTACAATGAGCAGTTCTTC. As protein: CASSGFPYNEQFF. This chain joins TRBV19 and TRBJ2-1, with D hard to call. Trimming removed 5 bases from V and 2 bases from J, with 7 bases in between. Germline-derived CDR1 and CDR2 are LNHDA and SQIVND (reference sequence). This CDR3 has 13 residues.

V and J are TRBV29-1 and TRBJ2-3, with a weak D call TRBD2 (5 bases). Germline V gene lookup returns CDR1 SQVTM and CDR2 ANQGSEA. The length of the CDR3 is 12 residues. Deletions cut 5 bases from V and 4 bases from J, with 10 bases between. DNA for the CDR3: TGCAGCGTTCCCCTCGGGGCAGATACGCAGTATTTT. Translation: CSVPLGADTQYF.

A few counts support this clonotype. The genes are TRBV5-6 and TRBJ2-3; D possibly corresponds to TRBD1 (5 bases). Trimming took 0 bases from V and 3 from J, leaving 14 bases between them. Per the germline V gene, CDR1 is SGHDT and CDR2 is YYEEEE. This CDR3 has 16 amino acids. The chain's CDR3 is CASSLGTIFRTDTQYF. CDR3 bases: TGTGCCAGCAGCTTGGGGACAATTTTTCGGACAGATACGCAGTATTTT.

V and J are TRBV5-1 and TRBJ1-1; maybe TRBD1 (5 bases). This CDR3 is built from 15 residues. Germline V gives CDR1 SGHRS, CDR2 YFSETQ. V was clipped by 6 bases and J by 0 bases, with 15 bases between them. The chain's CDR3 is CASTQTAHMNTEAFF. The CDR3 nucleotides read TGCGCCAGCACCCAGACAGCTCACATGAACACTGAAGCTTTCTTT. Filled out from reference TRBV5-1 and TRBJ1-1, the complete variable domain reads KAGVTQTPRYLIKTRGQQVTLSCSPISGHRSVSWYQQTPGQGLQFLFEYFSETQRNKGNFPGRFSGRQFSNSRSEMNVSTLELGDSALYLCASTQTAHMNTEAFFGQGTRLTVV.

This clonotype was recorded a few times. The DNA of the CDR3 is TGTGCCACCAGTGACATCGTTGAATCGGGCTACACCTTC. Translating gives CATSDIVESGYTF. The chain links TRBV24-1 to TRBJ1-2; D remains ambiguous. This CDR3 is built from 13 residues. CDR1 is KGHDR, CDR2 SFDVKD, per germline. V was clipped by 4 bases and J by 8 bases, with 13 bases between them.

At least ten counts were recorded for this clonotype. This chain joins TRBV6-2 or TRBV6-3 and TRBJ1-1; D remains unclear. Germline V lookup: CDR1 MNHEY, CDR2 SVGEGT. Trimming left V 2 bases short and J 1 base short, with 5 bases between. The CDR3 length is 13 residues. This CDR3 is CASSYPGNTEAFF. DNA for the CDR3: TGTGCCAGCAGTTACCCAGGGAACACTGAAGCTTTCTTT.

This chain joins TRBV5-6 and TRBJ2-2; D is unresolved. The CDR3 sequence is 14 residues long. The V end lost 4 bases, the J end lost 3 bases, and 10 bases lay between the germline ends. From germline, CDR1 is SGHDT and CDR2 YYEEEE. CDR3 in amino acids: CASSGVEDTGELFF. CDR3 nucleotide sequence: TGTGCCAGCAGCGGGGTAGAAGACACCGGGGAGCTGTTTTTT.

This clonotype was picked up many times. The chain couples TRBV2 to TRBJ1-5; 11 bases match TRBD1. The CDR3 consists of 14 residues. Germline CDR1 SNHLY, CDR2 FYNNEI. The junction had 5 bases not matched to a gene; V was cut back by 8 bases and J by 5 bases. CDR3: CASGQGARDQPQHF. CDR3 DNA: TGTGCCAGCGGACAGGGGGCTAGGGATCAGCCCCAGCATTTT.

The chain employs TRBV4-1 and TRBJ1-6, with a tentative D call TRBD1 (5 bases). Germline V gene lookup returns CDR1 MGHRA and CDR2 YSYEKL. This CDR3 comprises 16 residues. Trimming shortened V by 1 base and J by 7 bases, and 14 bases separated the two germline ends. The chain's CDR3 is CASSQVSERGNSPLHF. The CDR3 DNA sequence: TGCGCCAGCAGCCAAGTATCAGAAAGGGGCAATTCACCCCTCCACTTT.

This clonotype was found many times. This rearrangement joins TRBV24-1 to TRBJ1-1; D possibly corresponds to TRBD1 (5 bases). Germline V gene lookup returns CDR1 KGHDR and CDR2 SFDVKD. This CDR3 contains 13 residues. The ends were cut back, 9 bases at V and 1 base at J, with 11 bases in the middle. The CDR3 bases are TGTGCCACCCGCATTGGGGGGAACACTGAAGCTTTCTTT. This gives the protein CATRIGGNTEAFF.

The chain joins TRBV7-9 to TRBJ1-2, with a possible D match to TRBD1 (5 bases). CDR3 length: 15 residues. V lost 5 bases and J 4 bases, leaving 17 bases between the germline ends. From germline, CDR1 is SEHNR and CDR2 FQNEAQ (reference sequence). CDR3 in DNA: TGTGCCAGCAGCCACGCAGGGAGGAGTGGCTATGGCTACACCTTC. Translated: CASSHAGRSGYGYTF.

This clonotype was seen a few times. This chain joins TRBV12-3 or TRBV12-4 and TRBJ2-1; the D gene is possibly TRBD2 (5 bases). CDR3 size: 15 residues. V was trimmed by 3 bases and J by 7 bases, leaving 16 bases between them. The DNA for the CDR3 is TGTGCCAGCAGTTTTACCAGGAGCGGCGTGAATGAGCAGTTCTTC. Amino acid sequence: CASSFTRSGVNEQFF.

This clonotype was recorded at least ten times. As DNA, the CDR3 is TGTGCCAGTAGATCCCCGGGTGGGGGGAACACTGAAGCTTTCTTT. It translates to CASRSPGGGNTEAFF. This chain joins TRBV19 and TRBJ1-1; maybe TRBD1 (5 bases). Germline CDR1 and CDR2: LNHDA and SQIVND (reference sequence). There are 15 residues in the CDR3. Trimming pared 6 bases from V and 1 base from J, leaving 15 bases between.

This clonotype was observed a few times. DNA for the CDR3: TGTGCCAGCAGCTTAGACTTCGGCCTATCGGGATTACGCTACAATGAGCAGTTCTTC. This codes for CASSLDFGLSGLRYNEQFF. The V call is TRBV11-2, the J call TRBJ2-1, with D possibly matching TRBD2 (5 bases). The CDR3 contains 19 residues. Trimming left V 0 bases short and J 3 bases short, with 21 bases between. Germline values: CDR1 SGHAT, CDR2 FQNNGV.

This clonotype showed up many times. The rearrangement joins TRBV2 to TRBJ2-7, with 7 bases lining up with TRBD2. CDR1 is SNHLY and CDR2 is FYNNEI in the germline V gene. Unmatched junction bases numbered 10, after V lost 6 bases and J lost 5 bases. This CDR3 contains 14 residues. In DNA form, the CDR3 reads TGTGCCAGCAGGGGAGCGGGATTGGAAAACGAGCAGTACTTC. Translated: CASRGAGLENEQYF.

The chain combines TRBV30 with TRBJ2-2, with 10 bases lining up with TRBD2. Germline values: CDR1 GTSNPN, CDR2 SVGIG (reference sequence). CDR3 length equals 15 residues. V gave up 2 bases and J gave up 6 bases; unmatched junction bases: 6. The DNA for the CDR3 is TGTGCCTGGAGTTTGCTAGCGGGAGTTGCCGGGGAGCTGTTTTTT. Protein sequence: CAWSLLAGVAGELFF.

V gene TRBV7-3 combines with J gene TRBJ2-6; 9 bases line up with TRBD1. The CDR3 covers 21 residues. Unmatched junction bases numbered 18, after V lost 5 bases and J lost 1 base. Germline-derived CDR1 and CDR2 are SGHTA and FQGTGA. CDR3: CASSRTGTGISVTSGANVLTF. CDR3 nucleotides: TGTGCCAGCAGCCGGACCGGGACAGGGATCTCAGTGACTTCTGGGGCCAACGTCCTGACTTTC. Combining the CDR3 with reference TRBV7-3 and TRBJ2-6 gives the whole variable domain GAGVSQTPSNKVTEKGKYVELRCDPISGHTALYWYRQSLGQGPEFLIYFQGTGAADDSGLPNDRFFAVRPEGSVSTLKIQRTERGDSAVYLCASSRTGTGISVTSGANVLTFGAGSRLTVL.

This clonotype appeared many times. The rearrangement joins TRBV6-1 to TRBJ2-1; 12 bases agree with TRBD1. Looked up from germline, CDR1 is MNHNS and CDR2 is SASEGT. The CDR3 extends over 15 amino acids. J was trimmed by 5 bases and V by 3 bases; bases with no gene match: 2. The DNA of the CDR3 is TGTGCCAGCAGTGAGGGACAGGGGGCCAACAATGAGCAGTTCTTC. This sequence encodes CASSEGQGANNEQFF.

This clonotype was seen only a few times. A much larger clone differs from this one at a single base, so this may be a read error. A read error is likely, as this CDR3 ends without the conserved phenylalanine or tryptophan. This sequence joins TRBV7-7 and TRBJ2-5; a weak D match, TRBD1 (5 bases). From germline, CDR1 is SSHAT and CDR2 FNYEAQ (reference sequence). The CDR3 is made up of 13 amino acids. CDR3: CASSRSGKETQYI. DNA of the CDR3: TGTGCTAGCAGCCGCTCAGGGAAAGAGACCCAGTACATC.

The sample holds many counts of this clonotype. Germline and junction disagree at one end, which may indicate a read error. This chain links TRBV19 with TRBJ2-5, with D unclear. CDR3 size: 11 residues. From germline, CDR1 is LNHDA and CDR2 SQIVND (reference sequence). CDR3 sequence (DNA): TGTGCCAGCAGTATCCGTGAGACCCAGTACTTC. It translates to CASSIRETQYF.

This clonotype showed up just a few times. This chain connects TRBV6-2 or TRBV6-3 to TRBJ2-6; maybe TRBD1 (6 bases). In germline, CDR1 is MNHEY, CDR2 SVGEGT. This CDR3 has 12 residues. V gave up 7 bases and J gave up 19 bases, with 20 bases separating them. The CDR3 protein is CASNRYRDRPTF. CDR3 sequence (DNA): TGTGCCAGCAACCGATACAGGGACCGGCCAACTTTC.

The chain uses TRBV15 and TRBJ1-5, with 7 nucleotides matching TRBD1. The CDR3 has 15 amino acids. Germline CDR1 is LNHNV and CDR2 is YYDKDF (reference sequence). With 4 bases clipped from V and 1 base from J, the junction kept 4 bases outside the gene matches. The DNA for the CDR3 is TGTGCCACCAGCACCCCGGGACAGAGCAATCAGCCCCAGCATTTT. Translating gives CATSTPGQSNQPQHF.